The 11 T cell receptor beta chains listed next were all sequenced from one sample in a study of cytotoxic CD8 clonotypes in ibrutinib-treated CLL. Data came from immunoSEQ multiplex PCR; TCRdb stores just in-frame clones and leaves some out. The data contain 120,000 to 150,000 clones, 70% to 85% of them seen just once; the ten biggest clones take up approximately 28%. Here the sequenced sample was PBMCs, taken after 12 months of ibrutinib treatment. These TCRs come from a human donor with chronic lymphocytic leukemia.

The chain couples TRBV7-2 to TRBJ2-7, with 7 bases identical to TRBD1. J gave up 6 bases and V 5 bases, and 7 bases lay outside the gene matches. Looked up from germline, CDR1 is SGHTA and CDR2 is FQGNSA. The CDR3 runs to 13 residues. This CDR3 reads CASSKTGAREQYF. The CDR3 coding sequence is TGTGCCAGCAGCAAAACAGGGGCGCGCGAGCAGTACTTC.

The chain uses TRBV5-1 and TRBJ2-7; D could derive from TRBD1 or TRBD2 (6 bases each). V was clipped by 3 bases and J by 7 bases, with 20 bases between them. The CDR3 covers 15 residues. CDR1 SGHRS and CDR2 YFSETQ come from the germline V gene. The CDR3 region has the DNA TGCGCCAGCAGCTCCGGGACACGGGGGTTGTGGGAGCAGTACTTC. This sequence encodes CASSSGTRGLWEQYF.

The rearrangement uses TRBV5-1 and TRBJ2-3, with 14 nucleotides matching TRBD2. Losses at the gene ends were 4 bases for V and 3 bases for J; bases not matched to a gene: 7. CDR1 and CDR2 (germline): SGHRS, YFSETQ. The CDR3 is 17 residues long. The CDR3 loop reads CASSPGTSGRGTDTQYF. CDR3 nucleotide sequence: TGCGCCAGCAGCCCCGGGACTAGCGGGAGAGGGACAGATACGCAGTATTTT. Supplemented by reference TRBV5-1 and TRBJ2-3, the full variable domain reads KAGVTQTPRYLIKTRGQQVTLSCSPISGHRSVSWYQQTPGQGLQFLFEYFSETQRNKGNFPGRFSGRQFSNSRSEMNVSTLELGDSALYLCASSPGTSGRGTDTQYFGPGTRLTVL.

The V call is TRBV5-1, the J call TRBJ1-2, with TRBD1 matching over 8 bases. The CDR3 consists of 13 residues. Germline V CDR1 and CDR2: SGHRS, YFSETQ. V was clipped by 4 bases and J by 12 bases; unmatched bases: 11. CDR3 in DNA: TGCGCCAGCAGCACCGGGACAGGCCGGGTAGACACCTTC. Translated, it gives CASSTGTGRVDTF.

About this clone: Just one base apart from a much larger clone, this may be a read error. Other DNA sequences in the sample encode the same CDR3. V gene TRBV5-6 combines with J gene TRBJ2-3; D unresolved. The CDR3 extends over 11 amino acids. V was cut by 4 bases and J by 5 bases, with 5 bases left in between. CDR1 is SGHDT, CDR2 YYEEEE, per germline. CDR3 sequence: CASSLGDTQYF. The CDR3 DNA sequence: TGTGCCAGCAGCCTAGGAGATACGCAGTATTTT.

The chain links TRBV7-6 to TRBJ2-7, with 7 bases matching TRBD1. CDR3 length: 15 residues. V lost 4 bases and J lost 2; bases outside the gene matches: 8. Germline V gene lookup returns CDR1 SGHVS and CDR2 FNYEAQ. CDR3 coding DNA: TGTGCCAGCAGCTCCTACCCCGGGACAGCCTACGAGCAGTACTTC. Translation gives CASSSYPGTAYEQYF.

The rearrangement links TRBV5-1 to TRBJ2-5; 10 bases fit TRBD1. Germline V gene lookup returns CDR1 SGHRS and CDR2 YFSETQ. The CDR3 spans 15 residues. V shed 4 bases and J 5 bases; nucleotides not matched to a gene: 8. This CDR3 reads CASSGTGTGDETQYF. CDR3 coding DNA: TGCGCCAGCAGCGGAACTGGGACAGGGGACGAGACCCAGTACTTC.

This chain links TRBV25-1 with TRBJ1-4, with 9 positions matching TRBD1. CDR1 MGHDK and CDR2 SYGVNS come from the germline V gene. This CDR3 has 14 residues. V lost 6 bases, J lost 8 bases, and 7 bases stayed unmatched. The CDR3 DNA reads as TGTGCCAGCAGAGAGGACAGGGGCAGAGAAAAACTGTTTTTT. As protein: CASREDRGREKLFF.

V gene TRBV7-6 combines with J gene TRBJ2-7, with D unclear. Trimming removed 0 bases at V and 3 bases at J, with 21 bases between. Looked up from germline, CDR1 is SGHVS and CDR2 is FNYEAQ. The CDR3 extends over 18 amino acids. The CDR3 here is CASSLAVGSTQIHYEQYF. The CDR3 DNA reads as TGTGCCAGCAGCTTAGCGGTTGGATCCACCCAAATCCACTACGAGCAGTACTTC. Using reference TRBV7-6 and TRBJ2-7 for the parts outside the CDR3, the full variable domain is GAGVSQSPRYKVTKRGQDVALRCDPISGHVSLYWYRQALGQGPEFLTYFNYEAQQDKSGLPNDRFSAERPEGSISTLTIQRTEQRDSAMYRCASSLAVGSTQIHYEQYFGPGTRLTVT.

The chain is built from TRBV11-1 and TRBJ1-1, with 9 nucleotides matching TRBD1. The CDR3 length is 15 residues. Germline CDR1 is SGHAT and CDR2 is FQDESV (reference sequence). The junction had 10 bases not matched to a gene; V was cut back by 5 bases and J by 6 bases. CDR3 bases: TGTGCCAGCAGCCCGAGGACAGGGGATGGACCTGAAGCTTTCTTT. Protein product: CASSPRTGDGPEAFF.

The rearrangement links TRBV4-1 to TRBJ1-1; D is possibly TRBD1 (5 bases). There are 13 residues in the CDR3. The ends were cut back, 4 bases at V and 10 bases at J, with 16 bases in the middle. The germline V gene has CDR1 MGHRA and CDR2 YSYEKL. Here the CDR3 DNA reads TGCGCCAGCAGCCCTAATGTGTGGGGGGGAGCTTTCTTT. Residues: CASSPNVWGGAFF.